This paragraph covers one T cell receptor (beta chain) sequence. V was clipped by 1 base and J by 9 bases; unmatched bases: 17. Germline V gene sequence: CDR1 MGHRA, CDR2 YSYEKL. The CDR3 length is 18 residues. The data were taken from a study of control samples from healthy donors and cancer patients. Profiling relied on immunoSEQ multiplex PCR, and the TCRdb table lists in-frame clones only, not all of them. This sample has tens of thousands of clones; more than 85% occur once, and the top ten carry around 0.91%. The chain carries TRBV4-1 and TRBJ2-1; TRBD1 matches at 8 bases. This clonotype originated in a man younger than 40 with colorectal cancer. Source material: PBMCs. CDR3 sequence reads: CASSQGGSDRGKFFEQFF. CDR3 DNA sequence: TGCGCCAGCAGCCAAGGCGGTAGTGACAGGGGAAAATTTTTTGAGCAGTTCTTC.